A selection of T cell receptor beta chains follows, all from one sample in a study of response to subunit inactivated influenza vaccine. One entry per CDR3 protein, called by TCRdb with MiXCR from the RT-PCR reads. Of about 570,000 distinct CDR3 sequences in the sample, roughly 10% were seen once. The same sample was also studied in work on T cells expressing NK-cell markers.

This specimen consisted of PBMCs from blood, obtained on the day of vaccination. Receptors were obtained from a man aged 45-60 years who received an inactivated influenza vaccine. Both conserved end residues are part of each CDR3. The order of the fields is D gene, clone size, J gene, V gene, CDR3 DNA, CDR3 protein. D genes are given only for firm matches. Size tells how often a clone was seen (once, few, many) or the class of an expanded clone, and some rows leave it out.

NA	NA	TRBJ1-6	TRBV15	TGTGCCACCAGCAGAGACCCGACAGGAGCTAATTCACCCCTCCACTTT	CATSRDPTGANSPLHF
NA	many	TRBJ1-1	TRBV18	TGTGCCAGCTCACCGGGGGCCACTGAAGCTTTCTTT	CASSPGATEAFF
NA	NA	TRBJ2-3	TRBV3-1	TGTGCCAGCAGCCAAGATTCAGGATATGGGGGTCCTACGCAGTATTTT	CASSQDSGYGGPTQYF
TRBD1	NA	TRBJ2-1	TRBV6-2/TRBV6-3	TGTGCCAGCAGTTATGCCGGGACAGGTAATGAGCAGTTCTTC	CASSYAGTGNEQFF
TRBD2	once	TRBJ2-7	TRBV28	TGTGCCAGCAGGTACGGGGGGGACACCTACGAGCAGTACTTC	CASRYGGDTYEQYF
NA	NA	TRBJ1-2	TRBV5-1	TGCGCCAGCAGCCCGACAGGCAACGACTATGGCTACACCTTC	CASSPTGNDYGYTF
TRBD2	few	TRBJ2-7	TRBV7-2	TGTGCCAGCAGCCCTGACCAATTGACTAGCGGCTACGAGCAGTACTTC	CASSPDQLTSGYEQYF
NA	NA	TRBJ2-3	TRBV5-1	TGCGCCAGCGGGGCAGGGGAGTACACAGATACGCAGTATTTT	CASGAGEYTDTQYF
NA	NA	TRBJ2-7	TRBV7-2	TGTGCCAGCAGCTTAGAGCCGGGTCGCTACGAGCAGTACTTC	CASSLEPGRYEQYF
TRBD1	few	TRBJ2-7	TRBV7-9	TGTGCCAGCAGCCGTGCCGGGACAGCAAGCTCCTACGAGCAGTACTTC	CASSRAGTASSYEQYF
NA	NA	TRBJ2-3	TRBV5-1	TGCGCCAGCAGGGATTACGGTGCGGCAACCCGCACAGATACGCAGTATTTT	CASRDYGAATRTDTQYF
NA	NA	TRBJ2-1	TRBV12-2	TGTGCAAGTCGCCGATTTGGGGAGCGGGACGGCGAGCAGTTCTTC	CASRRFGERDGEQFF
NA	NA	TRBJ2-1	TRBV5-6	TGTGCCAGCAGCTTGGTCCTGTACAATGAGCAGTTCTTC	CASSLVLYNEQFF
NA	NA	TRBJ2-1	TRBV28	TGTGCCAGCAGTTTGATCAGGTACAAGGGGCACAATGAGCAGTTCTTC	CASSLIRYKGHNEQFF
NA	few	TRBJ1-2	TRBV5-1	TGCGCCAGCAGCCCTGTAGGGGGAAACTATGGCTACACCTTC	CASSPVGGNYGYTF
NA	NA	TRBJ2-2	TRBV23-1	TGCGCCAGGTTGAAGTCACCCGGGGAGCTGTTTTTT	CARLKSPGELFF
NA	few	TRBJ2-7	TRBV19	TGTGCCAGTAGTAGACTCGGGACGTCTACCTACGAGCAGTACTTC	CASSRLGTSTYEQYF
NA	few	TRBJ1-2	TRBV7-2	TGTGCCAGCAGCCCTGCAACAGCGAAGTATGGCTACACCTTC	CASSPATAKYGYTF
NA	NA	TRBJ2-3	TRBV3-1	TGTGCCAGCAGCCAAGTTAGACGAGATACGCAGTATTTT	CASSQVRRDTQYF
TRBD2	many	TRBJ2-1	TRBV29-1	TGCAGCGTTGCTTTCGGCGGGAGGGCCGTCAATGAGCAGTTCTTC	CSVAFGGRAVNEQFF
NA	few	TRBJ1-5	TRBV15	TGTGCCACCAGCAGAGCGGGACAAAGGGGCAATCAGCCCCAGCATTTT	CATSRAGQRGNQPQHF
NA	few	TRBJ1-5	TRBV15	TGTGCCACCAGCCCGGACAGAGATCAGCCCCAGCATTTT	CATSPDRDQPQHF
TRBD2	NA	TRBJ2-5	TRBV28	TGTGCCAGCAGTAGGGGACTAGTATTAGAGACCCAGTACTTC	CASSRGLVLETQYF
TRBD1	few	TRBJ2-7	TRBV29-1	TGCAGCGTGACCGTTCGTGGGACAGGGGAATACGAGCAGTACTTC	CSVTVRGTGEYEQYF
TRBD2	NA	TRBJ2-1	TRBV4-2	TGTGCCAGCAGCCTAACGGGACTAGCGGGAGGGGGTAACAATGAGCAGTTCTTC	CASSLTGLAGGGNNEQFF
NA	NA	TRBJ2-6	TRBV6-5	TGTGCCAGCAGTTACTTCGGGGCGCGATCTGGGGCCAACGTCCTGACTTTC	CASSYFGARSGANVLTF
NA	NA	TRBJ1-2	TRBV6-2/TRBV6-3	TGTGCCAGCAGTTACTGGGGGCCCACTAACTATGGCTACACCTTC	CASSYWGPTNYGYTF
TRBD2	few	TRBJ2-7	TRBV12-3/TRBV12-4	TGTGCCAGCAGTTTACCCCCGGCTAGCGGTCTGTACTTC	CASSLPPASGLYF
TRBD2	NA	TRBJ2-7	TRBV3-1	TGTGCCAGCAGCCCAAGCGGGAGGCCCCACGAGCAGTACTTC	CASSPSGRPHEQYF
NA	few	TRBJ1-2	TRBV12-3/TRBV12-4	TGTGCCAGCAGTTTATCGGGGGTAGCTAACTATGGCTACACCTTC	CASSLSGVANYGYTF
NA	few	TRBJ2-2	TRBV19	TGTGCCAGTAGGAGTCGAGGGGACACCGGGGAGCTGTTTTTT	CASRSRGDTGELFF
NA	NA	TRBJ2-7	TRBV11-2	TGTGCCAGCAGCTTGGACAGTGAGTACGAGCAGTACTTC	CASSLDSEYEQYF
NA	NA	TRBJ2-1	TRBV16	TGTGCCAGCAGCCAATCGGGGGGCAGTAGCTCCTACAATGAGCAGTTCTTC	CASSQSGGSSSYNEQFF
NA	many	TRBJ1-5	TRBV5-6	TGTGCCAGCAGCCGGGGGGGCTTTCTCAATCAGCCCCAGCATTTT	CASSRGGFLNQPQHF
NA	NA	TRBJ2-1	TRBV5-1	TGCGCCAGCAGCTTGGACATGTTCTCCTACAATGAGCAGTTCTTC	CASSLDMFSYNEQFF
TRBD2	once	TRBJ2-7	TRBV18	TGTGCCAGCTCACTCTCCCTGGCGGGGGGGCAGGAGCAGTACTTC	CASSLSLAGGQEQYF
NA	many	TRBJ2-2	TRBV29-1	TGCAGCGTTCAATTTGGTACACGAGGCACCGGGGAGCTGTTTTTT	CSVQFGTRGTGELFF
TRBD2	few	TRBJ2-1	TRBV7-8	TGTGCCAGCAGCTTATCTAGCGGGGGGGCCCGTGAGCAGTTCTTC	CASSLSSGGAREQFF
NA	once	TRBJ2-5	TRBV7-2	TGTGCCAGCAGCTCACAGGTGCGGTGGGAGACCCAGTACTTC	CASSSQVRWETQYF
NA	few	TRBJ1-1	TRBV12-3/TRBV12-4	TGTGCCAGCAGCCACACCCCGGGACACCTGAACACTGAAGCTTTCTTT	CASSHTPGHLNTEAFF
TRBD1	many	TRBJ2-7	TRBV4-1	TGCGCCAGCAGTCAAACAGGGGGTGGGTACGAGCAGTACTTC	CASSQTGGGYEQYF
TRBD2	few	TRBJ2-5	TRBV19	TGTGCCAGTAGTATCTCCGTGACTAGCGGTGGGGAGACCCAGTACTTC	CASSISVTSGGETQYF